This T cell receptor beta chain was recovered during a study of PD-1 blockade in mismatch repair-deficient tumors. Study details: Patients had approximately 11 mismatch repair-deficient cancer types and were previously treated and progressing.

Study-wide points: Tumor-resident clones, often undetectable pretreatment in blood, expanded then contracted after pembrolizumab.

Per germline, CDR1 MDHEN and CDR2 SYDVKM. The CDR3 loop spans 17 amino acids. V shed 4 bases and J 2 bases; nucleotides not matched to a gene: 10. Only in-frame clones appear in the TCRdb table, and some are missing; sequencing was by immunoSEQ multiplex PCR. This table has some 130,000 clones, 88% appearing once. About this clone itself: Its antigen is not known.

This material consisted of peripheral blood, taken approximately 69 weeks after starting pembrolizumab. The receptor was derived from an adult with mismatch repair-deficient cancer. The chain combines TRBV28 with TRBJ2-3, with 9 bases aligning to TRBD1. In DNA form, the CDR3 reads TGTGCCAGCAGTTGGGGACAGGGATCCCCCTTCACAGATACGCAGTATTTT. Its protein is CASSWGQGSPFTDTQYF.